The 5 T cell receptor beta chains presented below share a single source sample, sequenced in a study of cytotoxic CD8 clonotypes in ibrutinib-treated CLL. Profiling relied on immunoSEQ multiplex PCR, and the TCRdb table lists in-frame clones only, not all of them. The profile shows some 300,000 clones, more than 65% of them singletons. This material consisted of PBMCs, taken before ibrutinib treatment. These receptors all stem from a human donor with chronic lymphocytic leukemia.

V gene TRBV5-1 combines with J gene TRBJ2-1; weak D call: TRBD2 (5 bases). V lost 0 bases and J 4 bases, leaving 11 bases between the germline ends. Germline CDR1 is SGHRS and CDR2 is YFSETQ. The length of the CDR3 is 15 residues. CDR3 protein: CASSLVAGGYNEQFF. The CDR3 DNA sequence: TGCGCCAGCAGCTTGGTTGCGGGCGGTTACAATGAGCAGTTCTTC. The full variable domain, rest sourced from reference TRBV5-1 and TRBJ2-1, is KAGVTQTPRYLIKTRGQQVTLSCSPISGHRSVSWYQQTPGQGLQFLFEYFSETQRNKGNFPGRFSGRQFSNSRSEMNVSTLELGDSALYLCASSLVAGGYNEQFFGPGTRLTVL.

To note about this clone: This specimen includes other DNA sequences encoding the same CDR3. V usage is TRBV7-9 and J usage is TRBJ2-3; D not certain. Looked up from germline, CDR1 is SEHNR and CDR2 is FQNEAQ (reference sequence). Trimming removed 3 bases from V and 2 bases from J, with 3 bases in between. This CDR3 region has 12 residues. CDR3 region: CASSFSTDTQYF. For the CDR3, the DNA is TGTGCCAGCAGCTTTTCCACAGATACGCAGTATTTT.

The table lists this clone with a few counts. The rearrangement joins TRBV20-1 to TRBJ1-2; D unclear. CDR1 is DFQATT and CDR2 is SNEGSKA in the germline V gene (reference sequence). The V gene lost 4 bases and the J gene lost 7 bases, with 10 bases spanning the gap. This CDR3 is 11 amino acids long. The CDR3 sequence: CSAMPALGYTF. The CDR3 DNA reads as TGCAGTGCTATGCCAGCCCTTGGCTACACCTTC.

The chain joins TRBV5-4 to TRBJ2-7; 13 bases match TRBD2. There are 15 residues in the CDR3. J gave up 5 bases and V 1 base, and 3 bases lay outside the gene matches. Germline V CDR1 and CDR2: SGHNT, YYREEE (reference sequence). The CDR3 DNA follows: TGTGCCAGCAGCTTGAGACTAGCGGGAGGCAACGAGCAGTACTTC. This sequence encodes CASSLRLAGGNEQYF.

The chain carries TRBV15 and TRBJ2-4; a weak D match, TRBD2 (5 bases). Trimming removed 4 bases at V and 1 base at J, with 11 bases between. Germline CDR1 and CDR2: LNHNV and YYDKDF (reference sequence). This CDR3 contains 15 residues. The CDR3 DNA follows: TGTGCCACCAGCAATCTCGGGGTTGCCAAAAACATTCAGTACTTC. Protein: CATSNLGVAKNIQYF.